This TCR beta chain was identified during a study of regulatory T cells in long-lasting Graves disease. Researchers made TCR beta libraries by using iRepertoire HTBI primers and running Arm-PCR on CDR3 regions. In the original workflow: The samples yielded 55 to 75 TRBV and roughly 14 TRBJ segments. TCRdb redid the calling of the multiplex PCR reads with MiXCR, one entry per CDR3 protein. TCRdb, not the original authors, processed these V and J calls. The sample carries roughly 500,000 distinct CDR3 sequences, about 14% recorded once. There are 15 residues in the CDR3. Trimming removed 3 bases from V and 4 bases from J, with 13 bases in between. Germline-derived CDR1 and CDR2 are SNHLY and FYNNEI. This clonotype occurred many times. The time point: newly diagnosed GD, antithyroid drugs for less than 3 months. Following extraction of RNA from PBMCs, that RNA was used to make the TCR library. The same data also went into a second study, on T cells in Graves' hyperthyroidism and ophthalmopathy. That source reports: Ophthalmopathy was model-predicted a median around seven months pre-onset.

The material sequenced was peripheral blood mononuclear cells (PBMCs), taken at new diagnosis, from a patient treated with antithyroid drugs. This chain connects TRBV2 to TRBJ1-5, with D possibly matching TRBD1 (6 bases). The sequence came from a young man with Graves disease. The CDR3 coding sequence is TGTGCCAGCAGTGAGAGGGGGGGTGGTAATCAGCCCCAGCATTTT. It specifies CASSERGGGNQPQHF.